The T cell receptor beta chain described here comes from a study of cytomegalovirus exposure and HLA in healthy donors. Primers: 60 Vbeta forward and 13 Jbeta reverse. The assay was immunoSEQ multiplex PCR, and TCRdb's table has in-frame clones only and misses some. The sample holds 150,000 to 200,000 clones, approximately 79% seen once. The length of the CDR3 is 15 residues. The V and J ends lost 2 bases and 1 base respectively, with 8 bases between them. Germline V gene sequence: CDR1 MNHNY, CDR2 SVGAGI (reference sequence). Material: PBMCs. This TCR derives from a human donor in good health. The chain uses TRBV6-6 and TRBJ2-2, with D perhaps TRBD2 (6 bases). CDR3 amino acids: CASSYRGVNTGELFF. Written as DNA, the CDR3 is TGTGCCAGCAGTTACCGCGGGGTGAACACCGGGGAGCTGTTTTTT.